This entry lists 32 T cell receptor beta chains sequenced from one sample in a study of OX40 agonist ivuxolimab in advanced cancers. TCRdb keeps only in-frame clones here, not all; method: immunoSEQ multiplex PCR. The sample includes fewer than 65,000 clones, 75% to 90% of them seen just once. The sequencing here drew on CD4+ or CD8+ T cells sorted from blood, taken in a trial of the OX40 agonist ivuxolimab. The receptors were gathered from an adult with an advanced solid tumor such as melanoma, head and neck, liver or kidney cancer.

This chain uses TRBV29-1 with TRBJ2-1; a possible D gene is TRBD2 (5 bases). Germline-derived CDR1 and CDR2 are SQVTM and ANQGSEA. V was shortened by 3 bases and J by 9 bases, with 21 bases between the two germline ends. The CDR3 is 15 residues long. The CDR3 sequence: CSVEGSRTVQGEQFF. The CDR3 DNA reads TGCAGCGTTGAGGGGAGTAGGACGGTCCAAGGTGAGCAGTTCTTC.

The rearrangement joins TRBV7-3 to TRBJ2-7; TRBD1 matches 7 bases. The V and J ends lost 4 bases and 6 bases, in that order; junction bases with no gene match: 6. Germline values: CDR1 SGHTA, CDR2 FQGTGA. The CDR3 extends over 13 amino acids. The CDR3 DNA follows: TGTGCCAGCAGCTCAAGACAGGGCGGCGAGCAGTACTTC. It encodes CASSSRQGGEQYF.

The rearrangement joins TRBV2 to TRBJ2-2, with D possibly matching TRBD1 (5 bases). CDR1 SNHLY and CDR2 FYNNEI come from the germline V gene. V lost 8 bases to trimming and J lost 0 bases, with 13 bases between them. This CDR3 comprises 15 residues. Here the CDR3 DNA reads TGTGCCAGCGGGGCCACTGGGACGAACACCGGGGAGCTGTTTTTT. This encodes CASGATGTNTGELFF.

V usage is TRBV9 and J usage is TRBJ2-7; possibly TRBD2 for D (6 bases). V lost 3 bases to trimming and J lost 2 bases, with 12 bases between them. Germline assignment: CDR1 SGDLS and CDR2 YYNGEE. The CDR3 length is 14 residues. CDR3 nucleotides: TGTGCCAGCAGCGCGGGGGTAGGGGCCTACGAGCAGTACTTC. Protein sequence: CASSAGVGAYEQYF.

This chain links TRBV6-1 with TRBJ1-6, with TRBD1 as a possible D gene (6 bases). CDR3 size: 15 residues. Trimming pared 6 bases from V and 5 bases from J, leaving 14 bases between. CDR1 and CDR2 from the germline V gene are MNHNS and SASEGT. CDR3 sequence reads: CASRIRDTNNSPLHF. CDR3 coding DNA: TGTGCCAGCAGGATACGGGACACCAATAATTCACCCCTCCACTTT.

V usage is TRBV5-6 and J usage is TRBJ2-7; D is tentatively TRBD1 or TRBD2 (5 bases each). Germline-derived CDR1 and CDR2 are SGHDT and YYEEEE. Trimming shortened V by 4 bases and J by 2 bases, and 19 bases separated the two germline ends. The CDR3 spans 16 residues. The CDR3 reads CASSSNRDRAAYEQYF. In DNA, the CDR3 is TGTGCCAGCAGCAGCAACCGGGACCGGGCCGCCTACGAGCAGTACTTC.

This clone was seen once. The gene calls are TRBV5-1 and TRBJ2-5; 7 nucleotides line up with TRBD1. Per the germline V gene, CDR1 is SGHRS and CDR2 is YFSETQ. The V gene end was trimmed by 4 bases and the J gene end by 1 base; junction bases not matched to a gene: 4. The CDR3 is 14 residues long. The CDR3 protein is CASSTGQIQETQYF. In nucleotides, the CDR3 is TGCGCCAGCAGCACGGGACAGATCCAAGAGACCCAGTACTTC. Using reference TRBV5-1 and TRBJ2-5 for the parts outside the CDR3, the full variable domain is KAGVTQTPRYLIKTRGQQVTLSCSPISGHRSVSWYQQTPGQGLQFLFEYFSETQRNKGNFPGRFSGRQFSNSRSEMNVSTLELGDSALYLCASSTGQIQETQYFGPGTRLLVL.

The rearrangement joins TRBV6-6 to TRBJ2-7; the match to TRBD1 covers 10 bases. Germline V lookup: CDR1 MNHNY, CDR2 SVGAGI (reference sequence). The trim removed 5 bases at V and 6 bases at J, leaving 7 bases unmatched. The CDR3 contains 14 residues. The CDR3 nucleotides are TGTGCCAGCAGTCCCGGGACAGGGGTCGGCGAGCAGTACTTC. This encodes CASSPGTGVGEQYF.

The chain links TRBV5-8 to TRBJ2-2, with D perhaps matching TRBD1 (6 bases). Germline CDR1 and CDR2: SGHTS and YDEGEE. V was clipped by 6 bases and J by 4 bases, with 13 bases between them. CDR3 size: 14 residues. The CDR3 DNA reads TGTGCCAGCACATCAATACAGGGCACCGGGGAGCTGTTTTTT. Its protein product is CASTSIQGTGELFF.

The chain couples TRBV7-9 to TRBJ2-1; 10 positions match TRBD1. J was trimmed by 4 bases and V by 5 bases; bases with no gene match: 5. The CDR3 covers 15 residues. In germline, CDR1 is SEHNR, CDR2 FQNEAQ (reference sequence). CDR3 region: CASSPGTGVYNEQFF. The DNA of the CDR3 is TGTGCCAGCAGCCCCGGGACAGGGGTATACAATGAGCAGTTCTTC.

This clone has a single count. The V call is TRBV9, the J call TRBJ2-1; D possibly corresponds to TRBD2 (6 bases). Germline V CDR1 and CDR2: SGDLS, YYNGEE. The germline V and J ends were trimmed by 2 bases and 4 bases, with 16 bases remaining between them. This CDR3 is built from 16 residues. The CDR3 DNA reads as TGTGCCAGCAGCGTCGGGGGAGCGAGCCTATACAATGAGCAGTTCTTC. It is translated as CASSVGGASLYNEQFF.

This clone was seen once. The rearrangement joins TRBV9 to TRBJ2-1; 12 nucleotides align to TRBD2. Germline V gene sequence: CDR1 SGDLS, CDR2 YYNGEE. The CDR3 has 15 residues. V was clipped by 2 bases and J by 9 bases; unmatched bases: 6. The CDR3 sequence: CASSVLAGGHSEQFF. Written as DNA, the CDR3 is TGTGCCAGCAGCGTCCTAGCGGGGGGGCATAGTGAGCAGTTCTTC.

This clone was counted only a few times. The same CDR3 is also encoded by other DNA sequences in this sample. CDR3 bases: TGCGCCAGCAGCTTCGCAGGGGGGACTGAAGCTTTCTTT. Protein: CASSFAGGTEAFF. The chain couples TRBV5-1 to TRBJ1-1, with 7 nucleotides matching TRBD1. The CDR3 consists of 13 residues. Germline CDR1 SGHRS, CDR2 YFSETQ. The trim removed 2 bases at V and 5 bases at J, leaving 3 bases unmatched.

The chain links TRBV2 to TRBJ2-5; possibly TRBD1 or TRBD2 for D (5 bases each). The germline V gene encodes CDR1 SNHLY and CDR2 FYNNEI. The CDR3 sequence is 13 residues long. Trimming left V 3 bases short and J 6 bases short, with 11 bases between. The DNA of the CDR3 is TGTGCCAGCAGTGAGTTCGAGGGGAAGACCCAGTACTTC. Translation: CASSEFEGKTQYF. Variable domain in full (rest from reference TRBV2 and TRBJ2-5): EPEVTQTPSHQVTQMGQEVILRCVPISNHLYFYWYRQILGQKVEFLVSFYNNEISEKSEIFDDQFSVERPDGSNFTLKIRSTKLEDSAMYFCASSEFEGKTQYFGPGTRLLVL.

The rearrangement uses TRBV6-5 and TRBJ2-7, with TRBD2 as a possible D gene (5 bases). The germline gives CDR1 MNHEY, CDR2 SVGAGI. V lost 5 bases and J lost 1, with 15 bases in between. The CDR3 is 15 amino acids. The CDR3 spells CASSPGVARSYEQYF. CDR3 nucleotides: TGTGCCAGCAGTCCCGGGGTAGCTAGGTCCTACGAGCAGTACTTC.

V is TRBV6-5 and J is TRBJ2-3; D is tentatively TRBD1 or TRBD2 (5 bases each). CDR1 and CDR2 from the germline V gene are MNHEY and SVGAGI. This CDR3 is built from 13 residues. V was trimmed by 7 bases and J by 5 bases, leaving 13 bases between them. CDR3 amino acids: CASNGAGLDTQYF. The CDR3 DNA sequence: TGTGCCAGCAACGGGGCGGGTTTAGATACGCAGTATTTT.

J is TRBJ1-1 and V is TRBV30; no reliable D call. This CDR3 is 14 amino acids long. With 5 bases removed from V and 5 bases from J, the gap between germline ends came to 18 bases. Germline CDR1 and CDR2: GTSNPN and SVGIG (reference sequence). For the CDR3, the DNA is TGTGCCTGGGCCACCCGGGCCCCCAGGACTGAAGCTTTCTTT. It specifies CAWATRAPRTEAFF. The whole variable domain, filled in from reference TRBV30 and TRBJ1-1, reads SQTIHQWPATLVQPVGSPLSLECTVEGTSNPNLYWYRQAAGRGLQLLFYSVGIGQISSEVPQNLSASRPQDRQFILSSKKLLLSDSGFYLCAWATRAPRTEAFFGQGTRLTVV.

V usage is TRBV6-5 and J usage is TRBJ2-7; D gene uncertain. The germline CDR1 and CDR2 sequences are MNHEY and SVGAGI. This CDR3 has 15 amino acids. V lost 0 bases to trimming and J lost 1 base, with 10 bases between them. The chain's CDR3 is CASSYSIGGSYEQYF. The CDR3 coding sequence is TGTGCCAGCAGTTACTCGATCGGTGGATCCTACGAGCAGTACTTC.

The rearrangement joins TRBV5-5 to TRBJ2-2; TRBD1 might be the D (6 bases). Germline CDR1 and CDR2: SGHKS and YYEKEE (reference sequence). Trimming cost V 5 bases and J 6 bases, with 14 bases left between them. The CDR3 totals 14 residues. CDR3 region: CASSLDQGSGELFF. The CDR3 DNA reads TGTGCCAGCAGTCTAGACCAGGGGTCCGGGGAGCTGTTTTTT. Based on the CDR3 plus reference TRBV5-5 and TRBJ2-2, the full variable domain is DAGVTQSPTHLIKTRGQQVTLRCSPISGHKSVSWYQQVLGQGPQFIFQYYEKEERGRGNFPDRFSARQFPNYSSELNVNALLLGDSALYLCASSLDQGSGELFFGEGSRLTVL.

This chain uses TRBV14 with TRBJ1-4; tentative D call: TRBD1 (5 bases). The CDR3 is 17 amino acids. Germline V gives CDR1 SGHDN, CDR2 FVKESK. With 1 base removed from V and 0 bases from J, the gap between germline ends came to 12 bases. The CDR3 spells CASSQGQLLATNEKLFF. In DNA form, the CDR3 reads TGTGCCAGCAGCCAAGGACAGCTCCTTGCAACTAATGAAAAACTGTTTTTT.

Here the CDR3 reads CASSLSQYRGRNTEAFF. The CDR3 DNA reads as TGTGCCAGCAGTTTATCACAATACAGGGGCAGGAACACTGAAGCTTTCTTT. The rearrangement links TRBV27 to TRBJ1-1, with TRBD1 matching 7 bases. V trimming: 0 bases; J trimming: 1 base; junction bases outside the gene matches: 8. Germline V gives CDR1 MNHEY, CDR2 SMNVEV (reference sequence). The CDR3 consists of 17 residues.

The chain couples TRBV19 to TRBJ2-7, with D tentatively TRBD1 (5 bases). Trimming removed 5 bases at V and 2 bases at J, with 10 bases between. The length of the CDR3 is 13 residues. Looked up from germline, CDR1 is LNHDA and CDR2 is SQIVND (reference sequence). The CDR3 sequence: CASSQQVAYEQYF. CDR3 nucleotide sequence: TGTGCCAGTAGTCAACAGGTTGCCTACGAGCAGTACTTC.

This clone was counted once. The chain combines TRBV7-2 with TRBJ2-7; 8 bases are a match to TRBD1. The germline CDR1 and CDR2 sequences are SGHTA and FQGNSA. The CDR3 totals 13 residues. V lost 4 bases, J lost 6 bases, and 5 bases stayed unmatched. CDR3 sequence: CASSSDRVGEQYF. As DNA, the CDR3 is TGTGCCAGCAGCTCGGACAGGGTAGGCGAGCAGTACTTC.

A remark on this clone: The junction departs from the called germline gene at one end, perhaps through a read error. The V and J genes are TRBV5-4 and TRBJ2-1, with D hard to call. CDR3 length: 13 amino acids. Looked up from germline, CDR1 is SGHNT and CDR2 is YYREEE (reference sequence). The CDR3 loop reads CASSLDSHNEQFF. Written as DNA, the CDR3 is TGTGCCAGCAGCTTAGACTCCCACAATGAGCAGTTCTTC.

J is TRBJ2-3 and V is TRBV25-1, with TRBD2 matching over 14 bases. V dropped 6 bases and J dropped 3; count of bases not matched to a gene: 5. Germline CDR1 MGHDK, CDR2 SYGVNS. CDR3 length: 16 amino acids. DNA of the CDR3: TGTGCCAGCAGCCCCGGGACTAGCGGGAGAACAGATACGCAGTATTTT. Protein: CASSPGTSGRTDTQYF.

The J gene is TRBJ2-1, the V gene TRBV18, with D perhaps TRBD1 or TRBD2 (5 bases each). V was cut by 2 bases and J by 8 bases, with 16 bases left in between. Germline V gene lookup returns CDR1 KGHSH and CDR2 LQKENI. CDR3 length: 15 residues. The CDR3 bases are TGTGCCAGCTCACCAGGGGCCGCACTAGTCTATGAGCAGTTCTTC. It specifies CASSPGAALVYEQFF.

The CDR3, as DNA: TGTGCCAGCAATAAACACACAGATACGCAGTATTTT. Translated: CASNKHTDTQYF. J is TRBJ2-3 and V is TRBV6-1; D uncertain. The germline V gene encodes CDR1 MNHNS and CDR2 SASEGT. The CDR3 extends over 12 amino acids. The V and J ends lost 7 bases and 2 bases respectively, with 7 bases between them.

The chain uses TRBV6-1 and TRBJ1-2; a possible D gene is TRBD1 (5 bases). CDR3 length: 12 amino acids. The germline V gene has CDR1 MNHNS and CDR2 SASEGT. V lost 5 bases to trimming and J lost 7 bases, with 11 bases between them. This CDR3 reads CASSPQGRGYTF. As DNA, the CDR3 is TGTGCCAGCAGTCCCCAGGGCCGTGGCTACACCTTC.

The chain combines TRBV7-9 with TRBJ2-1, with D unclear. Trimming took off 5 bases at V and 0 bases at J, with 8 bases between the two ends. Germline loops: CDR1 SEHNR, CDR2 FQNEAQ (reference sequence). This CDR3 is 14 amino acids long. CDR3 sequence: CASSKHSSYNEQFF. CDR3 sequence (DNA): TGTGCCAGCAGCAAACATAGCTCCTACAATGAGCAGTTCTTC.

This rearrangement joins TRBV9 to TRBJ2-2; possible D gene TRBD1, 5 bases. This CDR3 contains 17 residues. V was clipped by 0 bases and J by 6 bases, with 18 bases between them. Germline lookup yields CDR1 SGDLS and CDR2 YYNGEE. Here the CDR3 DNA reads TGTGCCAGCAGCGTAGAGGGGTACCCAGTCGGGTCCGGGGAGCTGTTTTTT. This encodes CASSVEGYPVGSGELFF.

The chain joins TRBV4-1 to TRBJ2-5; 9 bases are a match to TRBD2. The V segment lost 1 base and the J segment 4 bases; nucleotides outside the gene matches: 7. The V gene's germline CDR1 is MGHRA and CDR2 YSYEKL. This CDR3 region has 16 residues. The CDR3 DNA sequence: TGCGCCAGCAGCCAAGGGGCGGGGGGGCTTCGAGAGACCCAGTACTTC. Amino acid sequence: CASSQGAGGLRETQYF.

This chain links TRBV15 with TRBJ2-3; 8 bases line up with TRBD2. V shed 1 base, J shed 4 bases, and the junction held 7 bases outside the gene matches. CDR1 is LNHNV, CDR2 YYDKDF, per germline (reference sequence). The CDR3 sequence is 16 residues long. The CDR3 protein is CATSRGAGGTADTQYF. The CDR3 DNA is TGTGCCACCAGCAGAGGGGCGGGAGGAACCGCAGATACGCAGTATTTT.